This T cell receptor (beta chain) was retrieved from a study of blood T cell repertoires in COVID-19 (dated by TCRdb to 2020 to 2022). Study-level background: Samples from collaborators originated in the United States, Italy and Spain and spanned both the acute and convalescent phases of COVID-19. The prospective study material was composed of cDNA or gDNA derived from T cells, B-cell-depleted T cells, or PBMCs. Subjects who had been exposed to COVID-19, were actively infected with it, or had recovered from it provided the deeply sampled blood TCRbeta repertoires that made up the dataset. A freely available public database, intended as a resource for researchers studying the immune response to SARS-CoV-2, is where the repertoires were released. The samples were drawn from two sources: the first 160 participants of the ongoing ImmuneRACE study, and 1,000 to 1,500 subjects contributed by 6 global collaborators. A de-identified subject ID, COVID-19 status, age in years and sex were almost always included in the sample metadata. Where HLA class I and class II types were available, the types were taken from metadata supplied by the sample provider, not from assay-based typing. The paper as a whole reports these results and caveats: The quantity of clinical and demographic metadata differed by source and by participant and was supplied without curation.

CDR1 is given as MNHEY and CDR2 as SVGAGI, both from the germline V gene. Taken from cysteine to phenylalanine, the CDR3 has 16 residues. CDR3 DNA only is kept here, 48 bases in frame from base 1. The V end loses 4 bases and the J end loses 6 bases, and a stretch of 18 bases separates them. Comment on this clone: What antigen it recognizes has not been identified. No base quality values were provided; no much bigger clone lies one nucleotide off.

The immunoSEQ Assay, a bias-controlled multiplex PCR, was used to amplify TCRbeta CDR3 regions from genomic DNA. The study's processing was this. The number of nucleated cells in each sample was estimated from the amplification of reference gene primers within the assay. To quantify the absolute abundance of each unique TCRbeta CDR3 rearrangement, sequence reads were collapsed and filtered. For each sample, productive Simpson clonality was calculated by taking the square root of Simpson's diversity index across productive rearrangements. TCRdb took this table from immuneACCESS and kept in-frame rearrangements with V and J called. Such tables lack part of the clones; where checked against another copy, unresolved V genes explain under half of the gap, and the rest is unexplained. V, J and clone size reflect that table, while D and trimming were determined from the DNA. Across this sample there are 250,000 to 350,000 clones, with 70% to 90% seen only once. Clones ranked in the top ten supply 4.1% of the sample.

Whole blood was collected in K2EDTA tubes by collaborating institutions according to the institutions' own protocols. For TCRbeta analysis, collaborators shipped samples as frozen whole blood, isolated PBMCs, or DNA extracted from either of those sample types. The receptor comes from a woman aged 50 to 65 with active or convalescent COVID-19. The sample was peripheral blood. The chain is made from TRBV6-5 and TRBJ2-2, with TRBD2 tentatively as D gene (6 bases match). The DNA reads as follows: TGTGCCAGCAGTTGGGTCGGGGGTCCCGACGCCGGGGAGCTGTTTTTT. It codes for CASSWVGGPDAGELFF.